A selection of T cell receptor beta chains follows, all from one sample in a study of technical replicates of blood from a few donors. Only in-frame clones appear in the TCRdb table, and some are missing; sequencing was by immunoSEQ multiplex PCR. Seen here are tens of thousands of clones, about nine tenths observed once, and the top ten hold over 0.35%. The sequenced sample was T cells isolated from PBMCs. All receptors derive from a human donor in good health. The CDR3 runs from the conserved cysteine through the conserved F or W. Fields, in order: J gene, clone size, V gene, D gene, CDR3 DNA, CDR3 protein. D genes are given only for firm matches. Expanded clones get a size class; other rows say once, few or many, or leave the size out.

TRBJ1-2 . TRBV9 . TGTGCCAGCAGCGTAAGTCATAAGGGAGCTAACTATGGCTACACCTTC CASSVSHKGANYGYTF
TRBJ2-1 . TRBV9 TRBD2 TGTGCCAGCACCTCTAGCGGGACGAGCTACAATGAGCAGTTCTTC CASTSSGTSYNEQFF
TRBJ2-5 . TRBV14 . TGTGCCAGCAGCCTCATGGCAGGTTTCCCTGCAGAGACCCAGTACTTC CASSLMAGFPAETQYF
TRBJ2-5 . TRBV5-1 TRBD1 TGCGCCAGCAGCCTAGGGACAGCCGGCCAAGAGACCCAGTACTTC CASSLGTAGQETQYF
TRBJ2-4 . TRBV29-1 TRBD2 TGCAGCGCTAGCGGGAGGTTAGCCAAAAACATTCAGTACTTC CSASGRLAKNIQYF
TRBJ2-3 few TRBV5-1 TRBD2 TGCGCCAGCAGGAATAGCGGGTCGAACACAGATACGCAGTATTTT CASRNSGSNTDTQYF
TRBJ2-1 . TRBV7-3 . TGTGCCAGCAGCTTTAGCGGAAGGAGCTCCTACAATGAGCAGTTCTTC CASSFSGRSSYNEQFF
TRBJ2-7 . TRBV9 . TGTGCCAGCAGCTCAGGGCCAGGGGAGCAGTACTTC CASSSGPGEQYF
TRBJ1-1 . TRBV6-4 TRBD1 TGTGCCAGCAGTGACACACCGGGACAGGGGGCTTTCGCTTTCTTT CASSDTPGQGAFAFF
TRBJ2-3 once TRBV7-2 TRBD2 TGTGCCAGCAGCTTAGTTGCGCGGGAGAATACGCAGTATTTT CASSLVARENTQYF
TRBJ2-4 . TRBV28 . TGTGCCAGCAGTTTATTCGAGGGAGGAAGCATTCAGTACTTC CASSLFEGGSIQYF
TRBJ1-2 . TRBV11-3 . TGTGCCAGCAGCTTTGGCCCTGGGCAGGCTTCCTATGGCTACACCTTC CASSFGPGQASYGYTF
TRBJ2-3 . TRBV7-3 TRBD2 TGTGCCAGCAGCTCCCGAGCGGGAGGAACAGATACGCAGTATTTT CASSSRAGGTDTQYF
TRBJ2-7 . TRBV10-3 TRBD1 TGTGCCATCAGTGAGTCGTTGGGACAGGGCTACGAGCAGTACTTC CAISESLGQGYEQYF
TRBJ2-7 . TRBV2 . TGTGCCAGCAGTGACCTTGGGGCCGGGGAGCAGTACTTC CASSDLGAGEQYF
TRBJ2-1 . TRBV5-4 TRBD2 TGTGCCAGCAGCACCAGGACTAGCGGGAGTGATGAGCAGTTCTTC CASSTRTSGSDEQFF
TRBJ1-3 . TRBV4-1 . TGCGCCAGCAGCCACCTTGATCGGACAGCGGACACCATATATTTT CASSHLDRTADTIYF
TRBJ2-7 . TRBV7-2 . TGTGCCAGCAGCTTACTTGCCTACTCAGAGGGGGACGAGCAGTACTTC CASSLLAYSEGDEQYF
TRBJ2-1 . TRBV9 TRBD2 TGTGCCAGCAGCACGGGACTAGCGGAATACAATGAGCAGTTCTTC CASSTGLAEYNEQFF
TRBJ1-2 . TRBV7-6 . TGTGCCAGCAGCTTGGGTCAGGGAAAGACCCACTATGGCTACACCTTC CASSLGQGKTHYGYTF
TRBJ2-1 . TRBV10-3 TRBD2 TGTGCCAGTTCCAGCGGGAGAAATAATGAGCAGTTCTTC CASSSGRNNEQFF
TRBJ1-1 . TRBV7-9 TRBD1 TGTGCCAGCAGCTTAGGACAGGGGGGGAATGAAGCTTTCTTT CASSLGQGGNEAFF
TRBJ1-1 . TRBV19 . TGTGCCAGTAGTATATTCCAGCGGGGAAACACTGAAGCTTTCTTT CASSIFQRGNTEAFF
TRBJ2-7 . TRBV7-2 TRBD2 TGTGCCAGCAGCTTCTATATGACTAGCGGGTACACCTACGAGCAGTACTTC CASSFYMTSGYTYEQYF
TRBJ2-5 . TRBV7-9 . TGTGCCAGCAGCGTCGGCGGTGGCCAAGAGACCCAGTACTTC CASSVGGGQETQYF
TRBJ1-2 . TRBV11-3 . TGTGCCAGCAGCCCCGGTGGAGGGAACTATGGCTACACCTTC CASSPGGGNYGYTF
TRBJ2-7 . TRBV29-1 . TGCAGCGTTGTCCTTGCCGGTTCCTACGAGCAGTACTTC CSVVLAGSYEQYF
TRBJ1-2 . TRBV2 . TGTGCCAGCAGTTCCGGGACATTTAACTATGGCTACACCTTC CASSSGTFNYGYTF